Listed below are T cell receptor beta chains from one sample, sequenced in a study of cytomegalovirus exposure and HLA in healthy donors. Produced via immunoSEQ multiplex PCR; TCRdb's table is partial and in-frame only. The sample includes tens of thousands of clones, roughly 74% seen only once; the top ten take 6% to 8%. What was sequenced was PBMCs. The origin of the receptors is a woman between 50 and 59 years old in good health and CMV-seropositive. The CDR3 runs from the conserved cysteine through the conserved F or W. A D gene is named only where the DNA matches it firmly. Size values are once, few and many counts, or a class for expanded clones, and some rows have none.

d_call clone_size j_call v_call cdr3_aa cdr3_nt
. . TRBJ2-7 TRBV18 CASSPGGNGLGEQYF TGTGCCAGCTCACCAGGCGGGAATGGCCTGGGCGAGCAGTACTTC
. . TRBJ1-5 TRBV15 CATSRDPGAGSNQPQHF TGTGCCACCAGCAGAGATCCGGGCGCGGGTAGCAATCAGCCCCAGCATTTT
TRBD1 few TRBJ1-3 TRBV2 CASSLDRGNTIYF TGTGCCAGCAGTTTGGACAGGGGAAACACCATATATTTT
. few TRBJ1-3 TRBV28 CASSLPLPGASGNTIYF TGTGCCAGCAGTTTACCCCTTCCGGGAGCCTCTGGAAACACCATATATTTT
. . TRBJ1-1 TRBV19 CASSINMRGEAFF TGTGCCAGTAGTATTAATATGCGGGGTGAAGCTTTCTTT
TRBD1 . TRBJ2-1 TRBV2 CASSGQGSYNEQFF TGTGCCAGCAGTGGACAGGGATCCTACAATGAGCAGTTCTTC
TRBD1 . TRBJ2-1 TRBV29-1 CSVFDRGWEQFF TGCAGCGTTTTTGACAGGGGGTGGGAGCAGTTCTTC
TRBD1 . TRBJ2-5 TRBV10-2 CASSEQGVETQYF TGCGCCAGCAGTGAGCAGGGGGTAGAGACCCAGTACTTC
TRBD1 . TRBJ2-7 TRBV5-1 CASSPRTGGLGEQYF TGCGCCAGCAGCCCCAGGACAGGGGGCTTGGGTGAGCAGTACTTC
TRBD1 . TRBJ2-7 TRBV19 CASSWDSPYEQYF TGTGCCAGTAGTTGGGACAGCCCGTACGAGCAGTACTTC
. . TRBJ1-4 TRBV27 CASRTGLNEKLFF TGTGCCAGCAGAACAGGGCTTAATGAAAAACTGTTTTTT
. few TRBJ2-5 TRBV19 CATARRETQYF TGTGCCACCGCCCGGCGGGAGACCCAGTACTTC
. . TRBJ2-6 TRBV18 CASSPYGSSSGANVLTF TGTGCCAGCTCACCGTACGGGAGTAGCTCTGGGGCCAACGTCCTGACTTTC
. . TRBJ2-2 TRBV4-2 CASSWEGQNTGELFF TGTGCCAGCAGCTGGGAAGGACAAAACACCGGGGAGCTGTTTTTT
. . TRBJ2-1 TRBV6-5 CASRDPGYEQFF TGTGCCAGCAGAGACCCAGGGTATGAGCAGTTCTTC
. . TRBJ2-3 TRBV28 CASSSPGETDTQYF TGTGCCAGCAGTTCCCCAGGGGAGACAGATACGCAGTATTTT
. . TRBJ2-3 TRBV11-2 CASSLVTDTQYF TGTGCCAGCAGCTTAGTAACAGATACGCAGTATTTT
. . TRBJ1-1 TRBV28 CASSLMAGPAGAFF TGTGCCAGCAGTTTAATGGCGGGCCCCGCCGGAGCTTTCTTT
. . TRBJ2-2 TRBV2 CASTNTGELFF TGTGCCAGCACCAATACCGGGGAGCTGTTTTTT
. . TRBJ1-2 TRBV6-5 CASSYEQAGGYTF TGTGCCAGCAGTTATGAACAGGCGGGGGGCTACACCTTC
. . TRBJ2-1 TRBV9 CASSVVAGAGRSYNEQFF TGTGCCAGCAGCGTAGTTGCGGGGGCGGGCCGTTCCTACAATGAGCAGTTCTTC
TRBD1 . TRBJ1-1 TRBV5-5 CASSSEADREAFF TGTGCCAGCAGCTCAGAAGCGGACAGGGAAGCTTTCTTT
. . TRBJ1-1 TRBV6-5 CASSPSRAGDTEAFF TGTGCCAGCAGTCCTTCGAGGGCAGGGGACACTGAAGCTTTCTTT
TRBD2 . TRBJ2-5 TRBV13 CASSLRVAGANQETQYF TGTGCCAGCAGCTTAAGGGTAGCGGGAGCTAACCAAGAGACCCAGTACTTC
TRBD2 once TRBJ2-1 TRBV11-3 CASSLEAGGPYNEQFF TGTGCCAGCAGCTTAGAAGCGGGAGGGCCTTACAATGAGCAGTTCTTC
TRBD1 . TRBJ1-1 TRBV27 CASSLGQYTEAFF TGTGCCAGCAGTTTGGGACAGTACACTGAAGCTTTCTTT
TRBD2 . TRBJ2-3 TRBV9 CASSVGGRANGGDTQYF TGTGCCAGCAGCGTAGGCGGGAGGGCCAATGGGGGAGATACGCAGTATTTT
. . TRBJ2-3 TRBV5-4 CASSLVWAGSTDTQYF TGTGCCAGCAGCTTGGTCTGGGCAGGGAGCACAGATACGCAGTATTTT
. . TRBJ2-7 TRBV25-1 CASSLAGNEQYF TGTGCCAGCAGTCTCGCAGGGAACGAGCAGTACTTC
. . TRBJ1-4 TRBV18 CASSPDADEKLFF TGTGCCAGCTCACCTGATGCGGATGAAAAACTGTTTTTT
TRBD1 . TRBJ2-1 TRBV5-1 CASSSLRTGSDEQFF TGCGCCAGCAGCTCACTTAGGACAGGGAGCGATGAGCAGTTCTTC
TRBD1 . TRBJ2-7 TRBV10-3 CAIKLGTGVYEQYF TGTGCCATAAAACTCGGGACAGGGGTCTACGAGCAGTACTTC
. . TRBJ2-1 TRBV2 CARYRYNEQFF TGTGCCAGATACAGGTACAATGAGCAGTTCTTC
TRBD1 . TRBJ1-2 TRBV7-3 CASSLSQGDGYTF TGTGCCAGCAGCTTATCACAGGGGGATGGCTACACCTTC
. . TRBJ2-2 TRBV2 CASPGGTGELFF TGTGCCAGCCCGGGTGGAACCGGGGAGCTGTTTTTT
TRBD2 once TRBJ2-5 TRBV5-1 CASSLGLAGSSETQYF TGCGCCAGCAGCTTGGGGCTAGCGGGAAGCTCAGAGACCCAGTACTTC
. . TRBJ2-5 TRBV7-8 CASSPPDLARYQETQYF TGTGCCAGCAGTCCCCCGGATCTAGCGAGGTACCAAGAGACCCAGTACTTC
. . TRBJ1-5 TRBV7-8 CASSLGRQSRVPQHF TGTGCCAGCAGCTTAGGACGACAGTCCCGGGTCCCCCAGCATTTT
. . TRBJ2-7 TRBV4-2 CASSQGHSYEQYF TGTGCCAGCAGCCAAGGACACTCCTACGAGCAGTACTTC
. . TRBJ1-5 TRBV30 CAWSVEGVQPQHF TGTGCCTGGAGTGTAGAGGGGGTTCAGCCCCAGCATTTT
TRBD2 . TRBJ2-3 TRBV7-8 CASSLALAGGSTDTQYF TGTGCCAGCAGCTTAGCGTTGGCGGGAGGGTCCACAGATACGCAGTATTTT
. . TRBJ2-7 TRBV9 CASSVLSGEQYF TGTGCCAGCAGCGTCCTCTCGGGGGAGCAGTACTTC
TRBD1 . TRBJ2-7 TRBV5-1 CASSLNDRANEQYF TGCGCCAGCAGCTTGAACGACAGGGCCAACGAGCAGTACTTC
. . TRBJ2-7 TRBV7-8 CASSLNREFYEQYF TGTGCCAGCAGCTTAAATCGGGAGTTCTACGAGCAGTACTTC
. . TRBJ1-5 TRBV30 CAWKGSIGGNQPQHF TGTGCCTGGAAGGGTTCGATCGGGGGCAATCAGCCCCAGCATTTT
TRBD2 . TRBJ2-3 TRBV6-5 CASSLAGGEDTQYF TGTGCCAGCAGTTTAGCGGGAGGGGAAGATACGCAGTATTTT
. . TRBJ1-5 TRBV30 CAWSSLGAFNQPQHF TGTGCCTGGAGTTCTCTGGGGGCATTCAATCAGCCCCAGCATTTT
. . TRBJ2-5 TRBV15 CATSRRAGAQETQYF TGTGCCACCAGTCGGAGGGCCGGAGCACAAGAGACCCAGTACTTC